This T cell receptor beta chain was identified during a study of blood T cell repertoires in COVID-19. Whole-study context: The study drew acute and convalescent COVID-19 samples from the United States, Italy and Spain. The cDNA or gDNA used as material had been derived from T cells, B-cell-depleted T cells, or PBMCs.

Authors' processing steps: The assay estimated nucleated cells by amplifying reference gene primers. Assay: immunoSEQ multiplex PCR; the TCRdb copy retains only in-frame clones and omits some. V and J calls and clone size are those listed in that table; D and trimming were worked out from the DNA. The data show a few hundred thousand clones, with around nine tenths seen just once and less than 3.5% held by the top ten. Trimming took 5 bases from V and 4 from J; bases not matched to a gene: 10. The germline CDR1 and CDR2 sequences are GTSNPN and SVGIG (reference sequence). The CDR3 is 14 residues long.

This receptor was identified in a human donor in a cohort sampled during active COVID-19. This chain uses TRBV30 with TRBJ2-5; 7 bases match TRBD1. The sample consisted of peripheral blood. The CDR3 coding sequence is TGTGCCTGGGGACGGGACAGCAGCGGAGAGACCCAGTACTTC. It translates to CAWGRDSSGETQYF.